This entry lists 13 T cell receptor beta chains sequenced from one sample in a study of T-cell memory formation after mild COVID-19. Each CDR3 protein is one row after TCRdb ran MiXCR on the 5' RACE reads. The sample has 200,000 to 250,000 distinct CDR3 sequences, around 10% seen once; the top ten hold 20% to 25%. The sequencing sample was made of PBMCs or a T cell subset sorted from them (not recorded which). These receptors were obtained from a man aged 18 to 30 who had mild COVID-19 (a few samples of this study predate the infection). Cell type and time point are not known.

CDR3 bases: TGTGCCAGTAGACAGGGTTGGAATCAGCCCCAGCATTTT. It yields the protein CASRQGWNQPQHF. J is TRBJ1-5 and V is TRBV6-2 or TRBV6-3; 7 nucleotides match TRBD1. Per germline, CDR1 MNHEY and CDR2 SVGEGT. J gave up 4 bases and V 9 bases, and 6 bases lay outside the gene matches. The CDR3 has 13 residues.

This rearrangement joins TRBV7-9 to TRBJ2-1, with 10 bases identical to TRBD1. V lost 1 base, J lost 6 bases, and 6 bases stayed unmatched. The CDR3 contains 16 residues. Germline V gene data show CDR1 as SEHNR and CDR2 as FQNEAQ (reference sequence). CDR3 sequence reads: CASSLGRTGGVNEQFF. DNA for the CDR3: TGTGCCAGCAGCTTAGGCCGGACAGGGGGAGTCAATGAGCAGTTCTTC. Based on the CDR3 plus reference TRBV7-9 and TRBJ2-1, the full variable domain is DTGVSQNPRHKITKRGQNVTFRCDPISEHNRLYWYRQTLGQGPEFLTYFQNEAQLEKSRLLSDRFSAERPKGSFSTLEIQRTEQGDSAMYLCASSLGRTGGVNEQFFGPGTRLTVL.

The chain's CDR3 is CASSPDSEETQYF. CDR3 in DNA: TGTGCCAGCAGCCCCGACAGTGAAGAGACCCAGTACTTC. The chain links TRBV11-1 to TRBJ2-5, with D possibly TRBD1 on 5 matching bases. Germline lookup yields CDR1 SGHAT and CDR2 FQDESV (reference sequence). The CDR3 is 13 amino acids. Trimming cost V 5 bases and J 3 bases, with 10 bases left between them. The full variable domain, in which reference TRBV11-1 and TRBJ2-5 provide the parts outside the CDR3, is EAEVAQSPRYKITEKSQAVAFWCDPISGHATLYWYRQILGQGPELLVQFQDESVVDDSQLPKDRFSAERLKGVDSTLKIQPAELGDSAMYLCASSPDSEETQYFGPGTRLLVL.

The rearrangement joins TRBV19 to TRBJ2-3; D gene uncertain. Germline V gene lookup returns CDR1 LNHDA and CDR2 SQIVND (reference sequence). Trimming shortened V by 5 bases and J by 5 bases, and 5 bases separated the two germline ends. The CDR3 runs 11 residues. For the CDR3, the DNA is TGTGCCAGTAGTTTTAAAGATACGCAGTATTTT. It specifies CASSFKDTQYF.

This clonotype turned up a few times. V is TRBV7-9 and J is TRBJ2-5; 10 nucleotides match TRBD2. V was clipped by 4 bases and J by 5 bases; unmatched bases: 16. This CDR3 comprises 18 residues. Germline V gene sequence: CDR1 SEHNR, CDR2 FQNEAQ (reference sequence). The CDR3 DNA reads TGTGCCAGCAGCTCCCCGGGGCATAGCGGGGGGATCTCGGAGACCCAGTACTTC. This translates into CASSSPGHSGGISETQYF.

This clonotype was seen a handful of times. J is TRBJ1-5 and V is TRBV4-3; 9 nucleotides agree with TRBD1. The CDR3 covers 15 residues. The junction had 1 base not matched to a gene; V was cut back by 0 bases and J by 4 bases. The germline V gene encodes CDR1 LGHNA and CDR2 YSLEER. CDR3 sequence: CASSQEGTGNQPQHF. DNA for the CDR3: TGCGCCAGCAGCCAAGAAGGGACAGGGAATCAGCCCCAGCATTTT.

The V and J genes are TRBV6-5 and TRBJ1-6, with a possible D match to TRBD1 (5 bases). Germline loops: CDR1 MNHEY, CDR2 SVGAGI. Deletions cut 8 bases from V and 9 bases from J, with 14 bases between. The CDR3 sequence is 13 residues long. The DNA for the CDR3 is TGTGCCAGCGGCGTACAGGATTTTTCACCCCTCCACTTT. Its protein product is CASGVQDFSPLHF.

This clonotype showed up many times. CDR3 coding DNA: TGTGCCAGCAGCCAAGGCTCCGGGGGGGAGTACTACGAGCAGTACTTC. Its translation: CASSQGSGGEYYEQYF. The chain joins TRBV4-2 to TRBJ2-7; 8 positions match TRBD2. This CDR3 has 16 amino acids. The V and J ends lost 1 base and 3 bases, in that order; junction bases with no gene match: 8. CDR1 LGHNA and CDR2 YNFKEQ come from the germline V gene.

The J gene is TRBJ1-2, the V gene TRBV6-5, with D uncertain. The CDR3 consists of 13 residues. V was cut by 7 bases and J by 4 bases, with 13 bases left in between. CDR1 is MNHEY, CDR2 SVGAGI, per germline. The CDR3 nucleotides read TGTGCCAGCATTGATAGACTGAGCTATGGCTACACCTTC. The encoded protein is CASIDRLSYGYTF.

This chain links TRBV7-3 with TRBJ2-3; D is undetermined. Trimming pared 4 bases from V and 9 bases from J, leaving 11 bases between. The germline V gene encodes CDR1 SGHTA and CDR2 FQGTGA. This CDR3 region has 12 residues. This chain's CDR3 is CASSSEEGTQYF. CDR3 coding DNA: TGTGCCAGCAGCTCCGAGGAAGGGACGCAGTATTTT.

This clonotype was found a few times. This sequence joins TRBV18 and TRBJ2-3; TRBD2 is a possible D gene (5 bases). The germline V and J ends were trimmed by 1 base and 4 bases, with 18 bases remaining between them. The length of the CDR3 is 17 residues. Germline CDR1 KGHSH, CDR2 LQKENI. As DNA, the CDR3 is TGTGCCAGCTCACCACTTCCTAGCAATATGGTTTCAGATACGCAGTATTTT. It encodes CASSPLPSNMVSDTQYF.

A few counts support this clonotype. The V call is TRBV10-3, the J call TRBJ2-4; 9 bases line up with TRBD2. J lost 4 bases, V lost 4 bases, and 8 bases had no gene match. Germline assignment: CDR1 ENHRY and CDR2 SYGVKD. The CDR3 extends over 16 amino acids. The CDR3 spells CAISGGLLAGKNIQYF. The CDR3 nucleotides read TGTGCCATCAGTGGGGGCCTACTAGCGGGTAAAAACATTCAGTACTTC.

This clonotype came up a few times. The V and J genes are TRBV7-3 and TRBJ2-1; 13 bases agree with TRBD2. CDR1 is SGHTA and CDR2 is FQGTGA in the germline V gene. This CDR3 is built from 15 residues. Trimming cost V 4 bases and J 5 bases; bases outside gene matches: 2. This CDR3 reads CASSWTSGGDNEQFF. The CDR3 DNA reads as TGTGCCAGCAGCTGGACTAGCGGGGGAGACAATGAGCAGTTCTTC.